The clone carrying this T cell receptor beta chain was counted many times. Its antigen is unknown. One entry per CDR3 protein results from TCRdb running MiXCR on the 5' RACE reads. The repertoire holds over 120,000 distinct CDR3 sequences, with less than 8.5% as singletons. Germline CDR1 MGHDK, CDR2 SYGVNS. The V and J ends lost 4 bases and 0 bases, in that order; junction bases with no gene match: 23. The length of the CDR3 is 22 residues. These data belong to a study of T cells after yellow fever vaccination. General study findings and limits: Shared CD4/CD8 clonotypes were a small share, likely from convergent recombination.

V and J are TRBV25-1 and TRBJ2-7, with TRBD2 identical over 11 bases. The specimen was CD4+ T cells sorted from PBMCs, collected 10 days after the yellow fever booster vaccination. The sequence was obtained from a man aged 25-45 years who received the YFV17D yellow fever vaccine. For the CDR3, the DNA is TGTGCCAGCAGTGTAGCCAGGATGTCGGTTGGGGTAGCGGGAGGGATCTCCTACGAGCAGTACTTC. Residues: CASSVARMSVGVAGGISYEQYF.